Listed below are T cell receptor beta chains from one sample, sequenced in a study of lymphopenia after photon versus proton radiotherapy. Only in-frame clones appear in the TCRdb table, and some are missing; sequencing was by immunoSEQ multiplex PCR. The sample has 68,000 or so clones; roughly 93% are singletons. The sequencing used peripheral blood, collected from a patient treated with photon-based radiotherapy. These receptors originate from a woman in her seventies with pancreatic cancer. CDR3s include the opening cysteine and the closing phenylalanine or tryptophan. The D gene is left open where the match is weak. Size is stated for part of the rows, as once, few or many counts, or as a class when the clone is expanded.

NA | TRBJ1-4 | NA | TRBV15 | CATSISTVSNEKLFF | TGTGCCACCAGCATATCGACAGTGTCGAATGAAAAACTGTTTTTT
TRBD2 | TRBJ2-5 | NA | TRBV5-1 | CASSPTATSSETQYF | TGCGCCAGCAGCCCTACCGCGACTAGCTCCGAGACCCAGTACTTC
NA | TRBJ2-7 | NA | TRBV6-1 | CASSPLTGPYEQYF | TGTGCCAGCAGTCCCTTGACAGGTCCCTACGAGCAGTACTTC
TRBD1 | TRBJ1-1 | NA | TRBV6-6 | CASSNTGTGGFEAFF | TGTGCCAGCAGTAATACCGGGACAGGGGGATTTGAAGCTTTCTTT
NA | TRBJ2-1 | NA | TRBV4-3 | CASSQGRQGGNEQFF | TGCGCCAGCAGCCAAGGCCGGCAGGGTGGCAATGAGCAGTTCTTC
NA | TRBJ1-4 | NA | TRBV30 | CAWSLAGAWEKLFF | TGTGCCTGGAGTTTGGCAGGGGCGTGGGAAAAACTGTTTTTT
TRBD2 | TRBJ2-2 | NA | TRBV7-2 | CASRPPTGTSGGNTGELFF | TGTGCCAGCAGGCCTCCGACGGGGACTAGCGGGGGTAACACCGGGGAGCTGTTTTTT
NA | TRBJ1-6 | NA | TRBV30 | CAWTDKLRPNSPLHF | TGTGCCTGGACAGACAAATTGCGACCCAATTCACCCCTCCACTTT
TRBD2 | TRBJ2-1 | NA | TRBV2 | CASWSASGRGQFF | TGTGCCAGCTGGAGTGCTAGCGGGAGGGGGCAGTTCTTC
NA | TRBJ2-3 | NA | TRBV6-5 | CASSSAGEYTQYF | TGTGCCAGCAGTTCGGCCGGGGAGTATACGCAGTATTTT
TRBD1 | TRBJ1-3 | NA | TRBV5-1 | CASSWDSSGNTIYF | TGCGCCAGCAGCTGGGACAGCTCTGGAAACACCATATATTTT
NA | TRBJ2-2 | NA | TRBV14 | CASSQVPPNYASNTGELFF | TGTGCCAGCAGCCAAGTGCCCCCTAACTACGCGTCGAACACCGGGGAGCTGTTTTTT
NA | TRBJ2-6 | NA | TRBV15 | CATQDYYRSGANVLTF | TGTGCCACCCAGGACTATTACCGCTCTGGGGCCAACGTCCTGACTTTC
TRBD1 | TRBJ1-1 | once | TRBV29-1 | CSVSTGGMNTEAFF | TGCAGCGTTTCGACAGGGGGAATGAACACTGAAGCTTTCTTT
NA | TRBJ1-2 | NA | TRBV18 | CASSPDIYGYTF | TGTGCCAGCTCACCGGACATCTATGGCTACACCTTC
TRBD2 | TRBJ2-1 | NA | TRBV5-5 | CASSLRTSGAYNEQFF | TGTGCCAGCAGCCTTCGGACTAGCGGGGCCTACAATGAGCAGTTCTTC
NA | TRBJ2-1 | NA | TRBV5-1 | CASSLTDRDLNEQFF | TGCGCCAGCAGCTTGACGGACCGAGACCTCAATGAGCAGTTCTTC
TRBD2 | TRBJ2-2 | once | TRBV7-3 | CASSLAGGRANTGELFF | TGTGCCAGCAGCTTAGCGGGAGGGCGAGCGAACACCGGGGAGCTGTTTTTT
TRBD1 | TRBJ1-4 | NA | TRBV9 | CASSATGGREKLFF | TGTGCCAGCAGCGCCACAGGGGGCCGGGAAAAACTGTTTTTT
NA | TRBJ2-2 | few | TRBV19 | CASSIPRPGELFF | TGTGCCAGTAGTATCCCACGCCCGGGGGAGCTGTTTTTT
NA | TRBJ2-4 | NA | TRBV19 | CASSPDRALTKNIQYF | TGTGCCAGTAGTCCAGATCGGGCCCTAACCAAAAACATTCAGTACTTC
NA | TRBJ1-5 | NA | TRBV7-6 | CASSLAQGGQPQHF | TGTGCCAGCAGCTTAGCACAGGGAGGGCAGCCCCAGCATTTT
NA | TRBJ1-2 | NA | TRBV4-1 | CASSQDTVALAGTF | TGCGCCAGCAGCCAAGACACAGTTGCGCTCGCTGGGACCTTC
TRBD1 | TRBJ1-1 | NA | TRBV28 | CASRPRGQGLGTEAFF | TGTGCCAGCAGACCGCGGGGACAGGGCTTAGGCACTGAAGCTTTCTTT
NA | TRBJ2-1 | NA | TRBV10-3 | CAISESTRGFSEQFF | TGTGCCATCAGTGAGTCGACTAGAGGGTTTAGTGAGCAGTTCTTC
TRBD1 | TRBJ2-2 | NA | TRBV6-5 | CASSYSGTVDTGELFF | TGTGCCAGCAGTTACTCCGGGACAGTGGACACCGGGGAGCTGTTTTTT
NA | TRBJ2-5 | once | TRBV20-1 | CSAPRGETQYF | TGCAGTGCTCCTAGGGGAGAGACCCAGTACTTC
NA | TRBJ2-1 | NA | TRBV11-3 | CASSSVGNEQFF | TGTGCCAGCAGCTCGGTCGGGAATGAGCAGTTCTTC
TRBD2 | TRBJ2-3 | NA | TRBV19 | CATARGSRTDTQYF | TGTGCCACCGCGCGGGGGAGTCGCACAGATACGCAGTATTTT
NA | TRBJ2-2 | once | TRBV5-1 | CASSLELLRANTGELFF | TGCGCCAGCAGCTTGGAATTGTTGCGCGCGAACACCGGGGAGCTGTTTTTT
NA | TRBJ2-7 | NA | TRBV2 | CASSAGQTYEQYF | TGTGCCAGCAGCGCCGGACAGACCTACGAGCAGTACTTC
TRBD2 | TRBJ2-7 | NA | TRBV6-5 | CASSYGASGSSYEQYF | TGTGCCAGCAGTTACGGGGCCAGCGGGAGCTCCTACGAGCAGTACTTC
NA | TRBJ2-6 | few | TRBV30 | CAWSVGLSGANVLTF | TGTGCCTGGAGTGTAGGGCTCTCTGGGGCCAACGTCCTGACTTTC
NA | TRBJ1-2 | NA | TRBV7-2 | CASSFNRDGYTF | TGTGCCAGCAGCTTCAACAGGGACGGCTACACCTTC
TRBD2 | TRBJ2-7 | NA | TRBV9 | CASSVGGSSYEQYF | TGTGCCAGCAGCGTAGGCGGGAGCTCCTACGAGCAGTACTTC
NA | TRBJ1-2 | NA | TRBV18 | CASSPIGQTAFVGYTF | TGTGCCAGCTCACCAATTGGACAGACCGCATTCGTTGGCTACACCTTC
NA | TRBJ2-5 | NA | TRBV5-8 | CASSRRSASWLETQYF | TGTGCCAGCAGCCGGAGGTCCGCTAGCTGGTTGGAGACCCAGTACTTC
NA | TRBJ2-3 | NA | TRBV9 | CASSVVGVTDTQYF | TGTGCCAGCAGCGTAGTCGGGGTCACAGATACGCAGTATTTT
NA | TRBJ2-2 | NA | TRBV5-1 | CASSLGQTNTGELFF | TGCGCCAGCAGCTTGGGGCAGACGAACACCGGGGAGCTGTTTTTT
NA | TRBJ1-1 | NA | TRBV7-2 | CASSWYTEAFF | TGTGCCAGCAGCTGGTACACTGAAGCTTTCTTT
NA | TRBJ2-6 | NA | TRBV7-8 | CASSFQGRGSGANVLTF | TGTGCCAGCAGCTTTCAGGGGAGGGGATCGGGGGCCAACGTCCTGACTTTC
NA | TRBJ1-5 | NA | TRBV19 | CASSMVGQGNQPQHF | TGTGCCAGTAGTATGGTGGGACAAGGCAATCAGCCCCAGCATTTT
NA | TRBJ2-7 | NA | TRBV15 | CATSYDPVKVYEQYF | TGTGCCACCAGCTACGACCCAGTGAAGGTCTACGAGCAGTACTTC
NA | TRBJ2-1 | NA | TRBV28 | CASGRVRNEQFF | TGTGCCAGCGGCCGGGTTAGGAATGAGCAGTTCTTC
TRBD2 | TRBJ2-7 | NA | TRBV7-2 | CASRLSGSRTYEQYF | TGTGCCAGCAGGCTTAGCGGGAGTCGGACCTACGAGCAGTACTTC
NA | TRBJ1-1 | NA | TRBV11-1 | CASSLDGGNTEAFF | TGTGCCAGCAGCTTAGACGGGGGCAACACTGAAGCTTTCTTT